This TCR beta chain was documented in a study of T cell repertoires in cytomegalovirus infection. In the study overall: Shared public TCR beta signatures pointed to both CMV infection and a matching HLA type. Whole-study findings and limits: Clonotype analysis showed dominance of the ex vivo response by HLA-C-restricted CMV-specific TCR beta clonotypes. Adding up the frequency of public TCR beta families identified people who carried CMV plus the relevant HLA.

With regard to this clonotype: Antigen specificity is unknown.

TCRdb reprocessed the reads via MiXCR and lists one record per CDR3 protein. This table has approximately 750,000 distinct CDR3 sequences, 35% to 45% appearing once. Germline-derived CDR1 and CDR2 are SGHTA and FQGNSA. CDR3 length equals 15 residues. Trimming at V came to 5 bases and at J to 3 bases, leaving 9 bases not matched to a gene. This TCR was recovered from a human donor in good health (CMV status not recorded). Some clones in this sample may be carry-over from other donors' samples. The V and J genes are TRBV7-2 and TRBJ1-1; 7 bases are shared with TRBD1. The sequencing sample was made of PBMCs. The CDR3 spells CASSKKGATYTEAFF. Here the CDR3 DNA reads TGTGCCAGCAGCAAGAAGGGGGCGACATACACTGAAGCTTTCTTT.